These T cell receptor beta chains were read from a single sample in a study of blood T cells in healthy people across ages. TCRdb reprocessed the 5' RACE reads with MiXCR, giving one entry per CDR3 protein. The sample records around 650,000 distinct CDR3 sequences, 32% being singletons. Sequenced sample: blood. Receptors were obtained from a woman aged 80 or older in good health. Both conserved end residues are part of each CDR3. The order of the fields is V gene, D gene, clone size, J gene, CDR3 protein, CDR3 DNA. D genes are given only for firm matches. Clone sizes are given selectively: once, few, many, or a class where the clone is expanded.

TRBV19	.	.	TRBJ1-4	CASSIARVEGEKLFF	TGTGCCAGTAGTATAGCCCGGGTCGAAGGTGAAAAACTGTTTTTT
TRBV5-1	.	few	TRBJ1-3	CASSSEWTGNTIYF	TGCGCCAGCAGCTCGGAATGGACTGGAAACACCATATATTTT
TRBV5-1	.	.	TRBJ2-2	CASSSRDNGELFF	TGCGCCAGCAGCTCCAGGGATAACGGGGAGCTGTTTTTT
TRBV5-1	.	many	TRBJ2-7	CASSSFHGGGSYEQYF	TGCGCCAGCAGCTCGTTCCACGGGGGAGGCTCCTACGAGCAGTACTTC
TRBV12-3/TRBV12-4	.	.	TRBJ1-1	CASSLGGQLLINTEAFF	TGTGCCAGCAGTTTGGGGGGCCAGCTACTCATTAACACTGAAGCTTTCTTT
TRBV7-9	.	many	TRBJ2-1	CASIGEGNEQFF	TGTGCCAGCATTGGGGAAGGAAATGAGCAGTTCTTC
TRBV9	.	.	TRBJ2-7	CASSAASHYEQYF	TGTGCCAGCAGCGCAGCGTCCCACTACGAGCAGTACTTC
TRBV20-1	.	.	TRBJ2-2	CSASTEWSGELFF	TGCAGTGCTAGTACAGAATGGTCCGGGGAGCTGTTTTTT
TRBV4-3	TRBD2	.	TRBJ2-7	CASSATSADTYEQYF	TGCGCCAGCAGCGCGACTAGCGCGGATACCTACGAGCAGTACTTC
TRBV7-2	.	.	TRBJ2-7	CASSLEPGVGEQYF	TGTGCCAGCAGCTTAGAACCGGGGGTCGGCGAGCAGTACTTC
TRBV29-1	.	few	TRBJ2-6	CSAQQTVEVNVLTF	TGCAGCGCCCAACAGACGGTGGAGGTCAACGTCCTGACTTTC
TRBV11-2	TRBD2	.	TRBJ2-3	CASSPGLAGFLGDTQYF	TGTGCCAGCAGCCCGGGACTAGCGGGATTCTTGGGAGATACGCAGTATTTT
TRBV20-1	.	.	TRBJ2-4	CSASCGGTNIQYF	TGCAGTGCTAGTTGCGGAGGTACAAACATTCAGTACTTC
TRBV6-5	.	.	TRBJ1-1	CASSSGLNMNTEAFF	TGTGCCAGCAGCTCCGGGCTAAACATGAACACTGAAGCTTTCTTT
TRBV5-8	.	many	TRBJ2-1	CASSLGGQTAYNEQFF	TGTGCCAGCAGCTTGGGAGGACAGACAGCCTACAATGAGCAGTTCTTC
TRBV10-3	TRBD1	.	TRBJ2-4	CAISDWTGDIQYF	TGTGCCATCAGTGACTGGACAGGGGACATTCAGTACTTC
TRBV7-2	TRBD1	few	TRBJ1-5	CASSLSGQGGQPQHF	TGTGCCAGCAGCCTCTCCGGACAGGGGGGTCAGCCCCAGCATTTT
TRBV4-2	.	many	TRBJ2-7	CASSQDDIESPYEQYF	TGTGCCAGCAGCCAAGATGACATAGAATCCCCCTACGAGCAGTACTTC
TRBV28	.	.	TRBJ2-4	CASSLLRNRGLIKNIQYF	TGTGCCAGCAGTTTACTAAGGAATCGGGGACTGATCAAAAACATTCAGTACTTC
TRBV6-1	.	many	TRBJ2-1	CASSVDYEQFF	TGTGCCAGCAGCGTAGACTATGAGCAGTTCTTC
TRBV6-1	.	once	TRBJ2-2	CASSDRSLRSGELFF	TGTGCCAGCAGTGACCGGAGCCTAAGGTCCGGGGAGCTGTTTTTT
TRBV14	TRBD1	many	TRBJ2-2	CASSQDWDRRYTGELFF	TGTGCCAGCAGCCAAGATTGGGACAGGAGATACACCGGGGAGCTGTTTTTT
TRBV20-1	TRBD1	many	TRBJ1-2	CSARTGDNYGYTF	TGCAGTGCGCGGACAGGGGATAACTATGGCTACACCTTC
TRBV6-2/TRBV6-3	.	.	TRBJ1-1	CASNSWGNAEAFF	TGTGCCAGCAATTCCTGGGGGAACGCTGAAGCTTTCTTT
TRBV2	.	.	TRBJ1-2	CASSRGAQGKELYGYTF	TGTGCCAGCAGCCGGGGGGCCCAGGGTAAAGAACTCTATGGCTACACCTTC
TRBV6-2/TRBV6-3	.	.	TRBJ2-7	CASSSNREVYEQYF	TGTGCCAGCAGTTCGAACAGGGAAGTCTACGAGCAGTACTTC
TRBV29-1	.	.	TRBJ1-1	CSVGAGLGNTEAFF	TGCAGCGTTGGGGCAGGCCTTGGGAACACTGAAGCTTTCTTT
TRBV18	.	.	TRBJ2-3	CASSPNLVADTQYF	TGTGCCAGCTCACCAAACCTCGTGGCCGATACGCAGTATTTT
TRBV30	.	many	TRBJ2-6	CAWNTASGANVLTF	TGTGCCTGGAATACCGCCTCTGGGGCCAACGTCCTGACTTTC
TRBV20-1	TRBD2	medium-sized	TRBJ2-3	CSFRGGATQYF	TGCAGTTTCCGCGGGGGGGCTACGCAGTATTTT